A few counts support the clone carrying this T cell receptor beta chain. The data were taken from a study of identical twins. A universal primer site was created by template switching, with the cDNA bearing unique molecular identifiers. Each CDR3 protein is one row after TCRdb ran MiXCR on the 5' RACE reads. The table has about 920,000 distinct CDR3 sequences, 12% seen once; the top ten hold about 1.5%. Trimming cost V 5 bases and J 10 bases, with 12 bases left between them. Germline V gene data show CDR1 as SGHVS and CDR2 as FNYEAQ. CDR3 length: 12 amino acids. This sample also belongs to another study, concerning yellow fever vaccine responses in identical twins.

This receptor was taken from a woman under 30 in good health. Material for sequencing was PBMCs. V usage is TRBV7-6 and J usage is TRBJ2-1; maybe TRBD2 (6 bases). The CDR3 is CASSQGGVEQFF. DNA of the CDR3: TGTGCCAGCAGCCAGGGCGGGGTAGAGCAGTTCTTC.